This T cell receptor (beta chain) was profiled in a study of graft-versus-host responses after intestinal transplantation. Study-wide background: Uniformly, recipients were administered anti-thymocyte globulin induction with subsequent tacrolimus and steroids for around three years.

As concerns this clone: Its matching antigen is unknown.

Using immunoSEQ multiplex PCR, the repertoire was profiled, and TCRdb retains in-frame clones only, with some absent. This sample has 85,000 to 90,000 clones; roughly 92% occur once, and the top ten carry 0.3% to 0.35%. This TCR was sampled from a human donor who received an intestinal transplant. The sequenced sample was unstimulated CD4+ T cells sorted from spleen or lymph node cells, obtained before intestinal transplant.

The CDR3 region is CASSIVWDRGYETQYF. CDR3 in DNA: TGTGCCAGTAGTATCGTATGGGACAGGGGGTATGAGACCCAGTACTTC. The rearrangement joins TRBV19 to TRBJ2-5, with 11 nucleotides matching TRBD1. The germline CDR1 and CDR2 sequences are LNHDA and SQIVND (reference sequence). There are 16 residues in the CDR3. V lost 3 bases, J lost 5 bases, and 8 bases stayed unmatched.